One sample yielded the 5 T cell receptor beta chains listed below, sequenced in a study of blood T cell repertoires in COVID-19. Assay: immunoSEQ multiplex PCR; the TCRdb copy retains only in-frame clones and omits some. The sample holds approximately 82,000 clones, about 86% seen once. The sequenced sample consisted of peripheral blood. The receptor set was obtained from an older woman with acute or convalescent COVID-19.

By sample fraction, this clone is medium-sized. The genes are TRBV10-1 and TRBJ1-4; tentative D call: TRBD1 (5 bases). The CDR3 spans 16 residues. The germline CDR1 and CDR2 sequences are WNHNN and SYGVQD (reference sequence). Trimming cost V 5 bases and J 0 bases, with 13 bases left between them. The DNA for the CDR3 is TGCGCCAGCAGTCCGCTCGAAGGGGCAACTAATGAAAAACTGTTTTTT. Its protein product is CASSPLEGATNEKLFF.

V usage is TRBV28 and J usage is TRBJ1-2; TRBD1 agrees at 8 bases. CDR1 is MDHEN and CDR2 is SYDVKM in the germline V gene. The CDR3 extends over 15 amino acids. J was trimmed by 5 bases and V by 5 bases; bases with no gene match: 10. CDR3 sequence reads: CASSAPWTGLYGYTF. CDR3 nucleotide sequence: TGTGCCAGCAGTGCCCCCTGGACAGGGTTATATGGCTACACCTTC.

V is TRBV18 and J is TRBJ2-2; D is possibly TRBD1 (6 bases). Germline V lookup: CDR1 KGHSH, CDR2 LQKENI. This CDR3 contains 14 residues. V was trimmed by 3 bases and J by 6 bases, leaving 11 bases between them. CDR3 in DNA: TGTGCCAGCTCACCTAAACAGGGATCCGGGGAGCTGTTTTTT. It yields the protein CASSPKQGSGELFF.

V is TRBV7-2 and J is TRBJ2-3; D perhaps matches TRBD1 (6 bases). V was trimmed by 5 bases and J by 2 bases, leaving 14 bases between them. CDR1 and CDR2 (germline): SGHTA, FQGNSA. This CDR3 is 15 amino acids long. The CDR3 coding sequence is TGTGCCAGCAGCCCCGGGACACATCCCACAGATACGCAGTATTTT. Translated, it gives CASSPGTHPTDTQYF.

CDR3 DNA: TGTGCCAGTGACAGGGGAGGAAATGGCTACACCTTC. It is translated as CASDRGGNGYTF. The chain employs TRBV5-6 and TRBJ1-2, with TRBD1 matching over 8 bases. The CDR3 spans 12 residues. V lost 8 bases to trimming and J lost 6 bases; unmatched junction nucleotides: 6. Looked up from germline, CDR1 is SGHDT and CDR2 is YYEEEE.